Below, 16 T cell receptor beta chains from the same sample are listed, as sequenced in a study of technical replicates of blood from several donors. This table comes from immunoSEQ multiplex PCR, and its TCRdb copy is limited to in-frame clones, with some not included. The sample consists of about 97,000 clones, 95% to 97% of them appearing once. Sequenced sample: T cells isolated from PBMCs. The receptor set was obtained from a human donor in good health.

The chain joins TRBV7-8 to TRBJ1-4, with D maybe TRBD1 (5 bases). V was pared by 5 bases and J by 8 bases, with 18 bases between. Germline V gene data show CDR1 as SGHVS and CDR2 as FQNEAQ. There are 15 residues in the CDR3. The CDR3 DNA follows: TGTGCCAGCAGCCCATTCGGGGGGTTAGGAGAAAAACTGTTTTTT. Translating it yields CASSPFGGLGEKLFF.

The CDR3 here is CAWKVQRGYNEQFF. In nucleotides, the CDR3 is TGTGCCTGGAAGGTCCAGCGGGGGTACAATGAGCAGTTCTTC. The V call is TRBV30, the J call TRBJ2-1; TRBD2 matches 8 bases. The CDR3 is made up of 14 amino acids. The germline CDR1 and CDR2 sequences are GTSNPN and SVGIG (reference sequence). V lost 4 bases and J lost 4; bases outside the gene matches: 6.

The genes are TRBV11-2 and TRBJ2-7; D might be TRBD2 (6 bases). CDR1 and CDR2 from the germline V gene are SGHAT and FQNNGV. V was pared by 0 bases and J by 4 bases, with 13 bases between. The CDR3 runs 15 residues. The CDR3 protein is CASSLDRGTSYEQYF. CDR3 DNA sequence: TGTGCCAGCAGCTTAGATCGGGGGACTTCTTACGAGCAGTACTTC.

The chain joins TRBV4-2 to TRBJ2-2, with 9 bases identical to TRBD2. The CDR3 sequence is 17 residues long. Germline CDR1 LGHNA, CDR2 YNFKEQ. V dropped 2 bases and J dropped 6; count of bases not matched to a gene: 10. In nucleotides, the CDR3 is TGTGCCAGCAGCCAACAAGGGCATAGCGGGAGTGCCGGGGAGCTGTTTTTT. Its translation: CASSQQGHSGSAGELFF.

V and J are TRBV7-2 and TRBJ2-3, with 10 positions matching TRBD2. The CDR3 runs 15 residues. V lost 5 bases, J lost 2 bases, and 4 bases stayed unmatched. Germline V gives CDR1 SGHTA, CDR2 FQGNSA. Here the CDR3 reads CASSSSGGITDTQYF. The CDR3 DNA sequence: TGTGCCAGCAGCAGTAGCGGGGGGATCACAGATACGCAGTATTTT.

The chain has TRBV7-3 and TRBJ1-1; possible D gene TRBD1, 5 bases. Germline values: CDR1 SGHTA, CDR2 FQGTGA. The V gene lost 5 bases and the J gene lost 1 base, with 11 bases spanning the gap. The CDR3 runs 14 residues. Here the CDR3 DNA reads TGTGCCAGCAGCCCGAAGACAGAGAACACTGAAGCTTTCTTT. It specifies CASSPKTENTEAFF. Drawing the rest from reference TRBV7-3 and TRBJ1-1, the complete variable domain is GAGVSQTPSNKVTEKGKYVELRCDPISGHTALYWYRQSLGQGPEFLIYFQGTGAADDSGLPNDRFFAVRPEGSVSTLKIQRTERGDSAVYLCASSPKTENTEAFFGQGTRLTVV.

The gene calls are TRBV9 and TRBJ2-1, with D perhaps TRBD1 (5 bases). There are 14 residues in the CDR3. Germline CDR1 is SGDLS and CDR2 is YYNGEE. Between the trimmed V and J ends, which lost 0 bases and 7 bases, there was a span of 11 bases. The CDR3 sequence is CASSVAATGNEQFF. The DNA of the CDR3 is TGTGCCAGCAGCGTAGCAGCTACAGGAAATGAGCAGTTCTTC.

The chain is built from TRBV7-2 and TRBJ2-7; D is possibly TRBD2 (5 bases). Trimming took off 5 bases at V and 2 bases at J, with 13 bases between the two ends. There are 14 residues in the CDR3. Germline values: CDR1 SGHTA, CDR2 FQGNSA. The chain's CDR3 is CASSERSGTYEQYF. In nucleotides, the CDR3 is TGTGCCAGCAGCGAGCGGAGTGGGACCTACGAGCAGTACTTC.

This chain joins TRBV10-3 and TRBJ2-2; the D is unclear. CDR1 and CDR2 (germline): ENHRY, SYGVKD. This CDR3 region has 14 residues. V shed 7 bases and J shed 7 bases, with 16 bases lying between them. DNA for the CDR3: TGTGCCATCAAAGAGGCCACTGGCATCGGGGAGCTGTTTTTT. It encodes CAIKEATGIGELFF.

The rearrangement joins TRBV28 to TRBJ1-1; 8 nucleotides match TRBD1. With 7 bases clipped from V and 0 bases from J, the junction kept 7 bases outside the gene matches. This CDR3 is built from 15 residues. Germline V gene lookup returns CDR1 MDHEN and CDR2 SYDVKM. The CDR3 nucleotides are TGTGCCAGCATCCTGACAGGGGCAATGAACACTGAAGCTTTCTTT. Amino acids: CASILTGAMNTEAFF.

The CDR3 DNA follows: TGTGCCAGCAGCTTAGCGCCGGGGAGCTCCTACGAGCAGTACTTC. Amino acid sequence: CASSLAPGSSYEQYF. The chain joins TRBV7-2 to TRBJ2-7; D perhaps matches TRBD2 (5 bases). The CDR3 sequence is 15 residues long. Germline V gene sequence: CDR1 SGHTA, CDR2 FQGNSA. Between the trimmed V and J ends, which lost 0 bases and 0 bases, there was a span of 9 bases.

The rearrangement links TRBV9 to TRBJ2-1; tentatively, D is TRBD2 (5 bases). Trimming shortened V by 0 bases and J by 7 bases, and 11 bases separated the two germline ends. The CDR3 has 14 amino acids. CDR1 is SGDLS and CDR2 is YYNGEE in the germline V gene. CDR3 nucleotides: TGTGCCAGCAGCGTAGAAGTGGGAGCAAATGAGCAGTTCTTC. It is translated as CASSVEVGANEQFF.

The CDR3 region has the DNA TGCAGCGTTCCAGGACAGGGCACTGAAGCTTTCTTT. This translates into CSVPGQGTEAFF. The genes are TRBV29-1 and TRBJ1-1; 8 bases line up with TRBD1. Trimming cost V 5 bases and J 4 bases; bases outside gene matches: 3. The CDR3 has 12 residues. Germline values: CDR1 SQVTM, CDR2 ANQGSEA.

CDR3 in amino acids: CASSLSPGTGAHEQYF. The CDR3 coding sequence is TGTGCCAGCAGCCTATCCCCCGGGACAGGGGCCCACGAGCAGTACTTC. J is TRBJ2-7 and V is TRBV7-9, with 10 positions matching TRBD1. V shed 5 bases, J shed 5 bases, and the junction held 12 bases outside the gene matches. CDR3 size: 16 residues. Germline-derived CDR1 and CDR2 are SEHNR and FQNEAQ (reference sequence).

This chain links TRBV6-1 with TRBJ1-1; 10 nucleotides line up with TRBD1. Germline V gene data show CDR1 as MNHNS and CDR2 as SASEGT. Losses at the gene ends were 8 bases for V and 0 bases for J; bases not matched to a gene: 6. The CDR3 is 15 amino acids. The CDR3 nucleotides are TGTGCCAGCGTTGACAGGGGGCGTATGAACACTGAAGCTTTCTTT. It yields the protein CASVDRGRMNTEAFF.

DNA of the CDR3: TGTGCCAGCACAAGGACTAGCGGTAGCAATGAGCAGTTCTTC. It translates to CASTRTSGSNEQFF. The chain employs TRBV6-1 and TRBJ2-1; TRBD2 aligns across 10 bases. With 7 bases clipped from V and 6 bases from J, the junction kept 6 bases outside the gene matches. The CDR3 loop spans 14 amino acids. Germline assignment: CDR1 MNHNS and CDR2 SASEGT.